This TCR beta chain was sequenced for a study of cytomegalovirus exposure and HLA in healthy donors. Whole-study findings and limits: Per a later analysis, about 17,000 TCR beta sequences showed association with HLA alleles at 0.05 false discovery rate. Cytomegalovirus association was assigned to about 150 TCR beta chains.

Germline lookup yields CDR1 MNHNS and CDR2 SASEGT. This CDR3 contains 14 residues. The V segment lost 8 bases and the J segment 0 bases; nucleotides outside the gene matches: 6. For this clone: The antigen is unknown.

13 Jbeta primers and 60 Vbeta primers were used for the PCR. TCRdb keeps only in-frame clones here, not all; method: immunoSEQ multiplex PCR. The sample has approximately 150,000 clones, 80% seen once. The clonotype comes from a woman in her thirties or forties in good health and CMV-seronegative. Sequenced input: PBMCs. V gene TRBV6-1 combines with J gene TRBJ2-7; TRBD2 matches at 8 bases. The CDR3 region is CASSSGGSSYEQYF. The CDR3 bases are TGTGCCAGCTCATCGGGGGGGAGCTCCTACGAGCAGTACTTC.